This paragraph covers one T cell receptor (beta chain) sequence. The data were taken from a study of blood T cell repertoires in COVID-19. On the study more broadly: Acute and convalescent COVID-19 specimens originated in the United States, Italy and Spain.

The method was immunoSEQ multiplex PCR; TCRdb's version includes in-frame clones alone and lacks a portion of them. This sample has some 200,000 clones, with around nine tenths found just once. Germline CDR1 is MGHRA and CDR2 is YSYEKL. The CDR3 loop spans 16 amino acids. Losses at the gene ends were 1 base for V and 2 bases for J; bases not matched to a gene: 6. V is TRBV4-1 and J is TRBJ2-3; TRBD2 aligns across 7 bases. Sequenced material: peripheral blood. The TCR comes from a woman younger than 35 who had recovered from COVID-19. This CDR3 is CASSQGEGLFTDTQYF. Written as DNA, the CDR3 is TGCGCCAGCAGCCAAGGGGAGGGACTGTTCACAGATACGCAGTATTTT.